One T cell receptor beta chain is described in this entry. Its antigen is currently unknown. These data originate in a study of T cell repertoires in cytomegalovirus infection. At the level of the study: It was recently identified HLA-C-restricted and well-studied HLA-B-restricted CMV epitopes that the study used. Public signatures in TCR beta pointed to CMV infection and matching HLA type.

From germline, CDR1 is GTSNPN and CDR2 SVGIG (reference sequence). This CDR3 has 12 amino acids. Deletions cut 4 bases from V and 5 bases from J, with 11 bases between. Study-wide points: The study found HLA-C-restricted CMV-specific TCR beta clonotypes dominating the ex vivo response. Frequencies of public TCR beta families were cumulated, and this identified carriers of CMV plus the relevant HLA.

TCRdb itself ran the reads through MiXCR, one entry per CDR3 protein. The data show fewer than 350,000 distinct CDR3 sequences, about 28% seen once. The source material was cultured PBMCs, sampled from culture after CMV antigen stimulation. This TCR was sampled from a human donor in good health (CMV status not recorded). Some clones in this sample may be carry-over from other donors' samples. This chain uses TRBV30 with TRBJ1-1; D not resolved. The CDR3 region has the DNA TGTGCCTGGAAAGGGAGTTTAACTGAAGCTTTCTTT. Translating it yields CAWKGSLTEAFF.